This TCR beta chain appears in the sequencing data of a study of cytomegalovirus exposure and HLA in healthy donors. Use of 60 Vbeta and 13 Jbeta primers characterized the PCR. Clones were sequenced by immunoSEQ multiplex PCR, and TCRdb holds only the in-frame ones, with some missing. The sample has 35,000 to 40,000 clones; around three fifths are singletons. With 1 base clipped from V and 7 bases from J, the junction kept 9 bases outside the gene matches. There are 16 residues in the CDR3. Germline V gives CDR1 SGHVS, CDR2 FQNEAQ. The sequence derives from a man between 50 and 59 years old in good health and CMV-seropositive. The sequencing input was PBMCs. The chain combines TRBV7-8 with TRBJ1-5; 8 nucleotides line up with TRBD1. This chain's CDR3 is CASSLGSQGALQPQHF. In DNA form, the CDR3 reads TGTGCCAGCAGCTTAGGGTCCCAGGGGGCTCTCCAGCCCCAGCATTTT.